Listed here are 26 T cell receptor beta chains from one sample, sequenced in a study of shared T cell receptors in the human thymus. TCRdb's table, derived via immunoSEQ multiplex PCR, lists solely in-frame clones and lacks some. The sample yields about 400,000 clones, approximately 95% seen once. Sequenced material: thymocytes. The receptors here all came from a human donor.

In its sample, this clone was seen once. The V gene is TRBV30, the J gene TRBJ2-4, with TRBD1 matching over 12 bases. Germline V gene data show CDR1 as GTSNPN and CDR2 as SVGIG (reference sequence). V dropped 5 bases and J dropped 1; count of bases not matched to a gene: 15. This CDR3 contains 19 residues. The CDR3 nucleotides read TGTGCCTGGCGGACTCCGGGACAGGGGGCTTGGAGGGCCAAAAACATTCAGTACTTC. Translating it yields CAWRTPGQGAWRAKNIQYF. Full variable domain (rest looked up from reference TRBV30 and TRBJ2-4): SQTIHQWPATLVQPVGSPLSLECTVEGTSNPNLYWYRQAAGRGLQLLFYSVGIGQISSEVPQNLSASRPQDRQFILSSKKLLLSDSGFYLCAWRTPGQGAWRAKNIQYFGAGTRLSVL.

V gene TRBV7-8 combines with J gene TRBJ2-5, with a tentative D call TRBD2 (5 bases). This CDR3 spans 15 amino acids. Per the germline V gene, CDR1 is SGHVS and CDR2 is FQNEAQ. Trimming took off 5 bases at V and 0 bases at J, with 13 bases between the two ends. The CDR3 sequence is CASSHERRYQETQYF. CDR3 coding DNA: TGTGCCAGCAGCCACGAGAGGAGGTACCAAGAGACCCAGTACTTC.

The genes are TRBV19 and TRBJ1-3; TRBD1 is a possible D gene (5 bases). Germline lookup yields CDR1 LNHDA and CDR2 SQIVND (reference sequence). Trimming stripped 3 bases from V and 0 bases from J, with 15 bases between. The CDR3 has 17 amino acids. The CDR3 loop reads CASSIKAGKGSGNTIYF. The CDR3 nucleotides read TGTGCCAGTAGTATCAAGGCAGGGAAGGGCTCTGGAAACACCATATATTTT.

J is TRBJ1-2 and V is TRBV19; tentative D call: TRBD1 (6 bases). V was cut by 7 bases and J by 6 bases, with 15 bases left in between. The CDR3 is 13 residues long. Germline V gene lookup returns CDR1 LNHDA and CDR2 SQIVND (reference sequence). Here the CDR3 reads CASTPGPGDGYTF. In DNA form, the CDR3 reads TGTGCCAGTACCCCGGGGCCAGGGGATGGCTACACCTTC. Full variable domain (missing parts from reference TRBV19 and TRBJ1-2): DGGITQSPKYLFRKEGQNVTLSCEQNLNHDAMYWYRQDPGQGLRLIYYSQIVNDFQKGDIAEGYSVSREKKESFPLTVTSAQKNPTAFYLCASTPGPGDGYTFGSGTRLTVV.

This sequence joins TRBV7-2 and TRBJ2-5; TRBD2 aligns across 11 bases. The CDR3 spans 17 residues. CDR1 and CDR2 (germline): SGHTA, FQGNSA. The junction had 11 bases not matched to a gene; V was cut back by 4 bases and J by 4 bases. The CDR3, as DNA: TGTGCCAGCAGCTCCTCACCCTGGACTAGCGGGCTAGAGACCCAGTACTTC. It encodes CASSSSPWTSGLETQYF.

The rearrangement links TRBV15 to TRBJ2-3; D gene unclear. Germline V gives CDR1 LNHNV, CDR2 YYDKDF (reference sequence). V lost 0 bases and J lost 0, with 10 bases in between. The CDR3 consists of 16 residues. The CDR3 DNA is TGTGCCACCAGCAGAGATAATGGGGTTAGCACAGATACGCAGTATTTT. Translation: CATSRDNGVSTDTQYF.

V gene TRBV11-2 combines with J gene TRBJ2-7; TRBD2 might be the D (6 bases). V was shortened by 2 bases and J by 5 bases, with 16 bases between the two germline ends. There are 15 residues in the CDR3. CDR1 and CDR2 from the germline V gene are SGHAT and FQNNGV. In DNA form, the CDR3 reads TGTGCCAGCAGCTTAATGGCAGGGAGGAAAGACGAGCAGTACTTC. Amino acid sequence: CASSLMAGRKDEQYF.

This sequence joins TRBV11-3 and TRBJ2-3; 13 bases are a match to TRBD2. Germline V lookup: CDR1 SGHNT, CDR2 YENEEA. J was trimmed by 1 base and V by 4 bases; bases with no gene match: 8. CDR3 size: 18 residues. Here the CDR3 reads CASSSKLAGGPGTDTQYF. The CDR3, as DNA: TGTGCCAGCAGCTCCAAACTAGCGGGAGGGCCTGGCACAGATACGCAGTATTTT.

Comments on this clone: No DNA is shown, since the ends of the CDR3 on it are uncertain; the CDR3 is the one TCRdb lists. This sequence joins TRBV27 and TRBJ2-1; the table's D call, TRBD1, has no DNA check behind it. Counting both end residues, the CDR3 totals 24 amino acids. The germline V gene encodes CDR1 MNHEY and CDR2 SMNVEV (reference sequence). The CDR3 reads CASSLISNEQFFGPGTRLTVGQFF.

This chain links TRBV25-1 with TRBJ1-4, with D possibly being TRBD1 (6 bases). Trimming took 4 bases from V and 6 from J, leaving 18 bases between them. Germline V gives CDR1 MGHDK, CDR2 SYGVNS. CDR3 size: 16 residues. The CDR3 protein is CASSVKRTDHYEKLFF. For the CDR3, the DNA is TGTGCCAGCAGTGTAAAAAGGACAGATCACTATGAAAAACTGTTTTTT.

The chain joins TRBV14 to TRBJ2-7, with 7 bases matching TRBD2. V lost 4 bases and J lost 0; bases outside the gene matches: 9. The CDR3 is 16 amino acids. The germline V gene has CDR1 SGHDN and CDR2 FVKESK. This chain's CDR3 is CASSLGAGTFSYEQYF. The CDR3 coding sequence is TGTGCCAGCAGCCTGGGAGCGGGAACCTTCTCCTACGAGCAGTACTTC.

The V call is TRBV13, the J call TRBJ1-4; D might be TRBD1 (6 bases). The CDR3 spans 13 residues. Germline V gene data show CDR1 as PRHDT and CDR2 as FYEKMQ (reference sequence). V was shortened by 9 bases and J by 6 bases, with 14 bases between the two germline ends. CDR3 DNA: TGTGCCAGTCAGGGGAAAAAAGATGAAAAACTGTTTTTT. This codes for CASQGKKDEKLFF.

The chain recombines TRBV25-1 with TRBJ2-1, with 10 bases that match TRBD2. The V gene's germline CDR1 is MGHDK and CDR2 SYGVNS. Germline trimming cut 6 bases from V and 5 bases from J; bases unmatched to any gene: 4. The CDR3 covers 14 residues. CDR3 nucleotides: TGTGCCAGCAGCCCGGGACTAGCGAACAATGAGCAGTTCTTC. It is translated as CASSPGLANNEQFF.

The chain links TRBV25-1 to TRBJ2-1, with D tentatively TRBD1 or TRBD2 (7 bases each). CDR3 length: 16 amino acids. The ends were cut back, 5 bases at V and 7 bases at J, with 21 bases in the middle. CDR1 is MGHDK and CDR2 is SYGVNS in the germline V gene. CDR3 bases: TGTGCCAGCAGTCGTAGGGAGGGGGCGAGTCCAAATGAGCAGTTCTTC. Translated, it gives CASSRREGASPNEQFF.

This clone was counted between two and nine times. The chain recombines TRBV25-1 with TRBJ1-4; D is unclear. Germline V CDR1 and CDR2: MGHDK, SYGVNS. The CDR3 sequence is 13 residues long. Trimming removed 0 bases from V and 16 bases from J, with 15 bases in between. CDR3 sequence reads: CASSEYPSGMPFF. In DNA, the CDR3 is TGTGCCAGCAGTGAATACCCCTCGGGTATGCCGTTTTTT.

The genes are TRBV2 and TRBJ2-4, with D perhaps TRBD1 (6 bases). Germline assignment: CDR1 SNHLY and CDR2 FYNNEI. The CDR3 consists of 17 residues. Trimming removed 9 bases from V and 1 base from J, with 22 bases in between. The CDR3 is CASDLGQTGLAKNIQYF. CDR3 coding DNA: TGTGCCAGTGACCTCGGACAGACAGGTTTGGCCAAAAACATTCAGTACTTC.

J is TRBJ2-1 and V is TRBV15; a possible D gene is TRBD1 (7 bases). Trimming left V 5 bases short and J 4 bases short, with 15 bases between. The CDR3 runs 15 residues. Germline CDR1 and CDR2: LNHNV and YYDKDF (reference sequence). In DNA form, the CDR3 reads TGTGCCACCAGCGGAGCAGGGGGGCCTTACAATGAGCAGTTCTTC. Its protein is CATSGAGGPYNEQFF.

The gene calls are TRBV28 and TRBJ2-2, with D perhaps matching TRBD2 (5 bases). V gave up 6 bases and J gave up 3 bases, with 17 bases separating them. CDR1 and CDR2 (germline): MDHEN, SYDVKM. This CDR3 comprises 16 residues. The CDR3 here is CASRGHQERDTGELFF. The CDR3 region has the DNA TGTGCCAGCAGAGGCCATCAGGAGAGGGACACCGGGGAGCTGTTTTTT.

V gene TRBV28 combines with J gene TRBJ2-7; D not resolved. The V gene's germline CDR1 is MDHEN and CDR2 SYDVKM. With 2 bases removed from V and 2 bases from J, the gap between germline ends came to 10 bases. The CDR3 consists of 14 residues. CDR3 region: CASSLRGRPYEQYF. The CDR3 coding sequence is TGTGCCAGCAGTTTAAGAGGCCGTCCCTACGAGCAGTACTTC.

A single count supports this clone. This chain joins TRBV11-2 and TRBJ1-1; D unresolved. CDR3 length: 15 amino acids. V shed 5 bases and J shed 0 bases, with 13 bases lying between them. CDR1 is SGHAT and CDR2 is FQNNGV in the germline V gene. The CDR3 bases are TGTGCCAGCAGCCCTCGTACGACCCTGAACACTGAAGCTTTCTTT. Amino acids: CASSPRTTLNTEAFF.

This chain connects TRBV29-1 to TRBJ2-7, with D uncertain. The V end was cut by 3 bases, the J end by 2 bases, with 8 bases between. The CDR3 is 12 amino acids. Germline CDR1 and CDR2: SQVTM and ANQGSEA. CDR3 in amino acids: CSVEVQTYEQYF. DNA of the CDR3: TGCAGCGTTGAGGTGCAGACCTACGAGCAGTACTTC.

This clone was recorded only once. The chain couples TRBV7-9 to TRBJ2-1; 9 positions match TRBD2. The ends lost 5 bases at V and 6 bases at J; junction bases unmatched: 14. Per germline, CDR1 SEHNR and CDR2 FQNEAQ (reference sequence). This CDR3 has 17 amino acids. The CDR3 DNA is TGTGCCAGCAGCCCCCCTCAGGGCGGGAGGGCTTCCAATGAGCAGTTCTTC. Its protein product is CASSPPQGGRASNEQFF.

Only one count was recorded for this clone. The genes are TRBV6-5 and TRBJ2-4; D is unresolved. Trimming left V 6 bases short and J 16 bases short, with 7 bases between. Per the germline V gene, CDR1 is MNHEY and CDR2 is SVGAGI. CDR3 length: 8 amino acids. The CDR3 nucleotides read TGTGCCAGCAGCGAGCAATACTTC. This sequence encodes CASSEQYF.

This chain connects TRBV5-1 to TRBJ1-2, with D possibly being TRBD1 (5 bases). Germline V CDR1 and CDR2: SGHRS, YFSETQ. V was trimmed by 4 bases and J by 4 bases, leaving 17 bases between them. The CDR3 runs 15 residues. The CDR3 nucleotides are TGCGCCAGCAGCCTCCCGGGGGGAGTAAGCTATGGCTACACCTTC. Its protein product is CASSLPGGVSYGYTF.

The chain carries TRBV7-3 and TRBJ2-2; 10 nucleotides agree with TRBD1. Trimming at V came to 4 bases and at J to 7 bases, leaving 9 bases not matched to a gene. CDR1 and CDR2 (germline): SGHTA, FQGTGA. This CDR3 is 16 amino acids long. The CDR3 coding sequence is TGTGCCAGCAGCTCCGACAGGGGGCGATTTGTCGGGGAGCTGTTTTTT. Its protein is CASSSDRGRFVGELFF.

The gene calls are TRBV6-5 and TRBJ2-1; 8 nucleotides match TRBD2. J gave up 6 bases and V 0 bases, and 7 bases lay outside the gene matches. CDR1 and CDR2 from the germline V gene are MNHEY and SVGAGI. The length of the CDR3 is 16 residues. The DNA of the CDR3 is TGTGCCAGCAGTTACTCGGGAGGTGCGGGGGGCAATGAGCAGTTCTTC. It is translated as CASSYSGGAGGNEQFF.